This T cell receptor beta chain derives from a study of cytomegalovirus exposure and HLA in healthy donors. In the PCR, 60 Vbeta and 13 Jbeta primers were used. TCRdb keeps only in-frame clones here, not all; method: immunoSEQ multiplex PCR. Among 150,000 to 200,000 clones listed, 75% were seen once. General study points: Later analysis demonstrated an association between a missense DCLRE1C variant and TCR beta V- and J-gene trimming. When a later analysis was performed, an Asian-associated ancestry cluster reportedly had fewer N-insertions than the approximately 690-donor mean.

With respect to this clone: No antigen is known for it.

Healthy bone marrow donors supplied every sample. Unrecorded immune exposure was likely among donors, who were nominally healthy when sampled. With 3 bases removed from V and 9 bases from J, the gap between germline ends came to 21 bases. This CDR3 comprises 15 residues. CDR1 is SGDLS, CDR2 YYNGEE, per germline. Input material: PBMCs. This sequence joins TRBV9 and TRBJ2-5, with D possibly TRBD2 on 6 matching bases. This receptor was identified in a man younger than 30 in good health and CMV-seropositive. The CDR3 region has the DNA TGTGCCAGCAGCGGGACCCAGGATGACGGCGGGGCCCAGTACTTC. It codes for CASSGTQDDGGAQYF.